A few counts support the clone carrying this T cell receptor (beta chain). What it binds is not known. The data originate from a study of T cells after yellow fever vaccination. Looking at the study overall: Fractions of limited cellularity were prepared by means of SMART-Seq v4 Ultra Low Input. Broader study findings: Booster samples showed a return of most primary-vaccination clones (roughly 96% CD4, about 88% CD8). Clonotypes found in both CD4 and CD8 compartments made up a small share.

They built TCR cDNA with 5'RACE template switching, a step that put in a universal primer site and UMIs. In TCRdb, the 5' RACE reads were re-called with MiXCR into one record per CDR3 protein. The sample records 250,000 to 300,000 distinct CDR3 sequences, over 4.5% being singletons. Deletions cut 2 bases from V and 2 bases from J, with 11 bases between. The CDR3 totals 15 residues. Per the germline V gene, CDR1 is MNHEY and CDR2 is SVGAGI. The input for sequencing was CD4+ T cells sorted from PBMCs, taken on the day of the yellow fever booster vaccination. The chain combines TRBV6-5 with TRBJ2-3; D call uncertain. The TCR originated in a man younger than 35 who received the YFV17D yellow fever vaccine. The CDR3 region has the DNA TGTGCCAGCAGTTACGGAGACGGACCCACAGATACGCAGTATTTT. It codes for CASSYGDGPTDTQYF.